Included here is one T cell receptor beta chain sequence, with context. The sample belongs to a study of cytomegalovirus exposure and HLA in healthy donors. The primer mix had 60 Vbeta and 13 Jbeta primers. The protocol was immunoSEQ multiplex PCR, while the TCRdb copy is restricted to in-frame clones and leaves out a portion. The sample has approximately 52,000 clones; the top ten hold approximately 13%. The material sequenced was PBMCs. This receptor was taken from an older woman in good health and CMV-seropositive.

The CDR3 protein is CSVKRGFDTGELFF. The CDR3 nucleotides are TGCAGCGTTAAGCGCGGGTTTGACACCGGGGAGCTGTTTTTT. The chain has TRBV29-1 and TRBJ2-2; possible D gene TRBD2, 5 bases. Germline V CDR1 and CDR2: SQVTM, ANQGSEA. This CDR3 spans 14 amino acids. The ends were cut back, 5 bases at V and 3 bases at J, with 13 bases in the middle.